The clone carrying this T cell receptor (beta chain) was detected ten times or more. Its antigen remains unidentified. 5'RACE template switching produced TCR cDNA carrying a universal primer site and UMIs. TCRdb fed the 5' RACE reads into MiXCR, producing one record per CDR3 protein. In the table there are about 69,000 distinct CDR3 sequences, around 6.2% of which are singletons. The sample originates from a study of T cells after yellow fever vaccination. Findings and limits, study-wide: Subsequent booster samples again held most clones from primary vaccination (96% CD4, roughly 91% CD8).

The sample consisted of CD4+ T cells sorted from PBMCs, taken less than 18 days after the first yellow fever vaccination. This receptor was taken from a man between 18 and 29 years old who received the YFV17D yellow fever vaccine.

The CDR3 region has the DNA TGTGCCAGCAGCCGTGGGGGTACCTACGAGCAGTACTTC. Amino acids: CASSRGGTYEQYF. The chain has TRBV6-6 and TRBJ2-7; D may match TRBD1 or TRBD2 (5 bases each). Trimming took 6 bases from V and 2 from J, leaving 11 bases between them. Germline V CDR1 and CDR2: MNHNY, SVGAGI (reference sequence). This CDR3 spans 13 amino acids.